The clone carrying this T cell receptor (beta chain) was seen only a few times. Its target is unknown. The assay was immunoSEQ multiplex PCR, and TCRdb's table has in-frame clones only and misses some. Of 55,000 to 80,000 clones listed, approximately 72% are singletons. V shed 7 bases and J 6 bases; nucleotides not matched to a gene: 4. The CDR3 length is 13 residues. In germline, CDR1 is MDHEN, CDR2 SYDVKM. Pools of viral peptides were used by the ViraFEST assay to expand antigen-specific CD4+ T cells ahead of sequencing. Subsequent to a culture period of about nine days, CD4+ T cells were isolated. All vaccine recipients tested negative for nucleocapsid antibodies and had never contracted SARS-CoV-2 infection. The data were obtained in a study of vaccination effects on CD4 cells after COVID-19.

The sequencing here drew on CD4+ T cells from PBMCs cultured with HCoV-OC43 spike peptides, taken before COVID-19 vaccination. Indicated subset: HCoV-OC43 spike overlapping peptide pool stimulation. V is TRBV28 and J is TRBJ2-2; 8 positions match TRBD1. This sequence was found in a human donor who received a COVID-19 vaccine. The CDR3 sequence: CASKQGGSGELFF. The CDR3 DNA reads as TGTGCCAGCAAACAGGGGGGCTCCGGGGAGCTGTTTTTT.